The 26 T cell receptor beta chains below all came from one sample that was sequenced in a study of cytomegalovirus exposure and HLA in healthy donors. Only in-frame clones appear in the TCRdb table, and some are missing; sequencing was by immunoSEQ multiplex PCR. The table has some 260,000 clones, about 90% seen once. Sequencing was performed on PBMCs. The receptors were sampled from a young man in good health and CMV-seropositive.

The chain combines TRBV25-1 with TRBJ1-4; a possible D gene is TRBD1 (6 bases). V was pared by 6 bases and J by 3 bases, with 11 bases between. The CDR3 spans 14 residues. The germline CDR1 and CDR2 sequences are MGHDK and SYGVNS. CDR3 protein: CASRETGPNEKLFF. Written as DNA, the CDR3 is TGTGCCAGCAGGGAAACAGGGCCTAATGAAAAACTGTTTTTT.

The chain links TRBV7-6 to TRBJ2-5; weak D call: TRBD2 (5 bases). CDR3 length: 16 residues. V gave up 1 base and J gave up 5 bases, with 17 bases separating them. CDR1 is SGHVS and CDR2 is FNYEAQ in the germline V gene. The CDR3 loop is CASSLEGFLEAETQYF. The CDR3, as DNA: TGTGCCAGCAGCTTAGAAGGGTTCTTGGAGGCCGAGACCCAGTACTTC.

The chain is built from TRBV27 and TRBJ2-2; D gene ambiguous. The germline gives CDR1 MNHEY, CDR2 SMNVEV (reference sequence). V gave up 7 bases and J gave up 3 bases, with 3 bases separating them. The CDR3 length is 11 residues. CDR3 in amino acids: CASTHTGELFF. CDR3 in DNA: TGTGCCAGCACCCACACCGGGGAGCTGTTTTTT.

The chain employs TRBV10-3 and TRBJ1-5; the D gene is possibly TRBD1 (5 bases). The germline V and J ends were trimmed by 2 bases and 5 bases, with 10 bases remaining between them. CDR1 and CDR2 (germline): ENHRY, SYGVKD. This CDR3 has 14 residues. CDR3 sequence: CAISEIQGYQPQHF. In DNA, the CDR3 is TGTGCCATCAGTGAGATCCAGGGCTATCAGCCCCAGCATTTT.

The chain carries TRBV25-1 and TRBJ1-2; D is possibly TRBD1 (6 bases). The CDR3 loop spans 16 amino acids. The V end lost 4 bases, the J end lost 6 bases, and 21 bases lay between the germline ends. Per germline, CDR1 MGHDK and CDR2 SYGVNS. The CDR3 here is CASSVNHRDLVNGYTF. CDR3 DNA sequence: TGTGCCAGCAGTGTCAACCACAGGGACTTAGTCAATGGCTACACCTTC.

This clone was counted a single time. V is TRBV27 and J is TRBJ2-1; 8 positions agree with TRBD1. The CDR3 runs to 16 residues. V lost 1 base, J lost 5 bases, and 7 bases stayed unmatched. Germline V gene lookup returns CDR1 MNHEY and CDR2 SMNVEV (reference sequence). CDR3 sequence reads: CASSLYMGQENNEQFF. The DNA of the CDR3 is TGTGCCAGCAGTTTATATATGGGACAGGAAAACAATGAGCAGTTCTTC.

V is TRBV30 and J is TRBJ2-2; D remains ambiguous. Trimming pared 1 base from V and 0 bases from J, leaving 3 bases between. The CDR3 runs 13 residues. CDR1 and CDR2 (germline): GTSNPN, SVGIG (reference sequence). The CDR3 nucleotides read TGTGCCTGGAGTGGACCGAACACCGGGGAGCTGTTTTTT. Its protein product is CAWSGPNTGELFF.

The chain recombines TRBV5-4 with TRBJ1-1, with D perhaps TRBD1 (6 bases). V gave up 3 bases and J gave up 2 bases, with 14 bases separating them. The CDR3 length is 15 residues. In germline, CDR1 is SGHNT, CDR2 YYREEE (reference sequence). CDR3: CASSSGKTGNTEAFF. CDR3 DNA: TGTGCCAGCAGCTCCGGGAAGACAGGCAACACTGAAGCTTTCTTT.

This clone was seen a single time. The V and J genes are TRBV6-5 and TRBJ2-1; the match to TRBD2 covers 9 bases. J lost 10 bases, V lost 7 bases, and 14 bases had no gene match. Germline CDR1 and CDR2: MNHEY and SVGAGI. This CDR3 spans 15 amino acids. CDR3 protein: CASISGAGGPREQFF. DNA for the CDR3: TGTGCCAGCATCTCCGGGGCGGGAGGGCCTAGGGAGCAGTTCTTC.

The V call is TRBV6-6, the J call TRBJ2-7; the D gene is possibly TRBD2 (6 bases). CDR1 MNHNY and CDR2 SVGAGI come from the germline V gene (reference sequence). The CDR3 has 13 residues. V was shortened by 6 bases and J by 5 bases, with 14 bases between the two germline ends. CDR3 bases: TGTGCCAGCAGAACGGGGGAGGTCCACGAGCAGTACTTC. Protein sequence: CASRTGEVHEQYF.

This chain joins TRBV6-6 and TRBJ2-7; TRBD1 or TRBD2 may be the D gene (6 bases each). Trimming left V 7 bases short and J 2 bases short, with 12 bases between. From germline, CDR1 is MNHNY and CDR2 SVGAGI (reference sequence). The CDR3 is 13 residues long. The CDR3 nucleotides read TGTGCCAGCACTAGGGGGGTCACCTACGAGCAGTACTTC. Its translation is CASTRGVTYEQYF.

The sample holds one count of this clone. The CDR3 sequence is CAWSGGGYGYTF. As DNA, the CDR3 is TGTGCCTGGAGTGGGGGGGGATATGGCTACACCTTC. The chain is built from TRBV30 and TRBJ1-2; maybe TRBD1 (5 bases). The germline V gene has CDR1 GTSNPN and CDR2 SVGIG (reference sequence). The CDR3 runs to 12 residues. Trimming left V 1 base short and J 5 bases short, with 8 bases between.

This clone was detected once. V is TRBV7-2 and J is TRBJ1-4, with D hard to call. Germline values: CDR1 SGHTA, CDR2 FQGNSA. CDR3 length: 15 residues. The V end was cut by 5 bases, the J end by 3 bases, with 13 bases between. CDR3 sequence: CASSARVVANEKLFF. CDR3 coding DNA: TGTGCCAGCAGCGCCCGGGTAGTGGCTAATGAAAAACTGTTTTTT. Complete variable domain (other parts from reference TRBV7-2 and TRBJ1-4): GAGVSQSPSNKVTEKGKDVELRCDPISGHTALYWYRQSLGQGLEFLIYFQGNSAPDKSGLPSDRFSAERTGGSVSTLTIQRTQQEDSAVYLCASSARVVANEKLFFGSGTQLSVL.

As for this clone: Other DNA sequences in the sample encode the same CDR3. This chain joins TRBV5-1 and TRBJ2-7, with D possibly matching TRBD2 (7 bases). Germline loops: CDR1 SGHRS, CDR2 YFSETQ. Trimming left V 0 bases short and J 4 bases short, with 14 bases between. This CDR3 is 15 amino acids long. In DNA form, the CDR3 reads TGCGCCAGCAGCTTGGCCGGAGGGAGGGGGTACGAGCAGTACTTC. It specifies CASSLAGGRGYEQYF. Combining the CDR3 with reference TRBV5-1 and TRBJ2-7 gives the whole variable domain KAGVTQTPRYLIKTRGQQVTLSCSPISGHRSVSWYQQTPGQGLQFLFEYFSETQRNKGNFPGRFSGRQFSNSRSEMNVSTLELGDSALYLCASSLAGGRGYEQYFGPGTRLTVT.

The rearrangement links TRBV6-5 to TRBJ2-7; no firm D call. This CDR3 spans 14 amino acids. Trimming stripped 10 bases from V and 2 bases from J, with 18 bases between. CDR1 is MNHEY and CDR2 is SVGAGI in the germline V gene. This CDR3 is CATSLAHGPYEQYF. CDR3 nucleotide sequence: TGTGCCACAAGCCTCGCGCACGGCCCCTACGAGCAGTACTTC.

The rearrangement joins TRBV6-1 to TRBJ1-5, with D uncertain. This CDR3 contains 13 residues. V lost 0 bases, J lost 5 bases, and 5 bases lay in between. Per germline, CDR1 MNHNS and CDR2 SASEGT. DNA of the CDR3: TGTGCCAGCAGTGAAGCGCCCGATCAGCCCCAGCATTTT. Translation gives CASSEAPDQPQHF.

The V gene is TRBV28, the J gene TRBJ2-1, with 9 bases matching TRBD2. The CDR3 spans 16 residues. Germline CDR1 is MDHEN and CDR2 is SYDVKM. The ends lost 5 bases at V and 6 bases at J; junction bases unmatched: 11. This chain's CDR3 is CASSAPKGGRVNEQFF. CDR3 in DNA: TGTGCCAGCAGTGCCCCTAAGGGCGGGAGGGTCAATGAGCAGTTCTTC.

This sequence joins TRBV27 and TRBJ1-2, with D uncertain. The V end was cut by 6 bases, the J end by 4 bases, with 15 bases between. Germline CDR1 reads MNHEY; CDR2 reads SMNVEV (reference sequence). The CDR3 has 14 residues. Here the CDR3 DNA reads TGTGCCAGCAGGGTACCCAGCAGCGCCTATGGCTACACCTTC. It codes for CASRVPSSAYGYTF.

The chain is built from TRBV27 and TRBJ2-1; 11 nucleotides agree with TRBD1. The CDR3 consists of 15 residues. Losses at the gene ends were 6 bases for V and 3 bases for J; bases not matched to a gene: 4. Per the germline V gene, CDR1 is MNHEY and CDR2 is SMNVEV (reference sequence). CDR3 residues: CASSPGTGGYNEQFF. The CDR3 bases are TGTGCCAGCAGCCCCGGGACAGGGGGCTACAATGAGCAGTTCTTC.

This clone occurred once. The chain recombines TRBV20-1 with TRBJ1-2; 7 bases are shared with TRBD1. Losses at the gene ends were 5 bases for V and 7 bases for J; bases not matched to a gene: 4. The length of the CDR3 is 11 residues. Germline V gene sequence: CDR1 DFQATT, CDR2 SNEGSKA (reference sequence). The CDR3 DNA sequence: TGCAGTGCTGCTGACAGGGCTGGCTACACCTTC. Residues: CSAADRAGYTF.

The chain joins TRBV2 to TRBJ2-5; perhaps TRBD2 as D (5 bases). The CDR3 runs to 13 residues. V dropped 4 bases and J dropped 6 bases, with 12 bases sitting between them. Germline CDR1 and CDR2: SNHLY and FYNNEI. Here the CDR3 DNA reads TGTGCCAGCAGTGTTGAACGGGAACAGACCCAGTACTTC. This codes for CASSVEREQTQYF.

J is TRBJ2-4 and V is TRBV10-3; a weak D match, TRBD1 (6 bases). V was cut by 5 bases and J by 6 bases, with 8 bases left in between. Germline V gene data show CDR1 as ENHRY and CDR2 as SYGVKD. CDR3 length equals 12 residues. CDR3 nucleotides: TGTGCCATCAGTCCGGACAGAAACATTCAGTACTTC. Residues: CAISPDRNIQYF.

This clone was picked up one time. This chain uses TRBV13 with TRBJ2-4; 9 nucleotides agree with TRBD1. Germline CDR1 reads PRHDT; CDR2 reads FYEKMQ (reference sequence). After removal of 7 bases from V and 6 bases from J, the junction contained 10 bases not matched to a gene. This CDR3 contains 15 residues. CDR3 loop: CASTSPGQGINIQYF. In DNA, the CDR3 is TGTGCCAGCACCTCGCCGGGACAGGGAATAAACATTCAGTACTTC.

The chain has TRBV7-9 and TRBJ2-7; D may match TRBD1 or TRBD2 (5 bases each). Germline CDR1 and CDR2: SEHNR and FQNEAQ (reference sequence). Trimming stripped 5 bases from V and 5 bases from J, with 16 bases between. The CDR3 is made up of 14 amino acids. This chain's CDR3 is CASSTLRGVDEQYF. CDR3 DNA sequence: TGTGCCAGCAGCACCCTGAGGGGAGTGGACGAGCAGTACTTC.

This chain joins TRBV2 and TRBJ1-5, with no clear D. The germline V gene encodes CDR1 SNHLY and CDR2 FYNNEI. This CDR3 has 14 amino acids. Trimming stripped 9 bases from V and 3 bases from J, with 15 bases between. In DNA, the CDR3 is TGTGCCAGTAGGACGGAGGCTGTCAATCAGCCCCAGCATTTT. Encoded protein: CASRTEAVNQPQHF. Full variable domain (remainder filled in from reference TRBV2 and TRBJ1-5): EPEVTQTPSHQVTQMGQEVILRCVPISNHLYFYWYRQILGQKVEFLVSFYNNEISEKSEIFDDQFSVERPDGSNFTLKIRSTKLEDSAMYFCASRTEAVNQPQHFGDGTRLSIL.

This clone was seen a single time. The gene calls are TRBV6-4 and TRBJ2-1, with TRBD2 as a possible D gene (6 bases). V lost 3 bases and J lost 0, with 9 bases in between. The CDR3 is made up of 15 amino acids. CDR1 and CDR2 (germline): MRHNA, SNTAGT. This chain's CDR3 is CASSEGGGSYNEQFF. CDR3 DNA: TGTGCCAGCAGTGAGGGGGGAGGCTCCTACAATGAGCAGTTCTTC.